The rows below give T cell receptor beta chains drawn from one sample of a study of circulating and synovial CD4+ cells in juvenile arthritis. Libraries were prepared by immunoSEQ multiplex PCR; TCRdb keeps only in-frame clonotypes and omits some of them. The sample shows around 32,000 clones, 90% to 95% of them seen only once. Material: CD4+ T cells from blood. The source of these receptors is a human donor with juvenile idiopathic arthritis. The CDR3 runs from the conserved cysteine through the conserved F or W. Fields, in order: clone size, D gene, V gene, J gene, CDR3 DNA, CDR3 protein. The D gene is left open where the match is weak. Clone size is shown for a subset of rows, as once, few, many or a class of expanded clone.

.	.	TRBV6-6	TRBJ2-1	TGTGCCAGCAGGGCCGCAGGGAATGAGCAGTTCTTC	CASRAAGNEQFF
.	.	TRBV9	TRBJ1-2	TGTGCCAGCAGCGTAGAGGCAGGGAAGTCCTATGGCTACACCTTC	CASSVEAGKSYGYTF
.	.	TRBV28	TRBJ2-2	TGTGCCAGCAGTTCAGGGTACACCGGGGAGCTGTTTTTT	CASSSGYTGELFF
.	.	TRBV5-4	TRBJ2-3	TGTGCCAGCAGCTTGGTCCCTATCAACACAGATACGCAGTATTTT	CASSLVPINTDTQYF
.	TRBD2	TRBV4-1	TRBJ2-3	TGCGCCAGCAGCCAAGCCCCTAGCGGGGAGGCAGATACGCAGTATTTT	CASSQAPSGEADTQYF
.	TRBD1	TRBV6-5	TRBJ1-1	TGTGCCAGCAGTTACTCGGCAGGGGGCGGAGAAGCTTTCTTT	CASSYSAGGGEAFF
.	.	TRBV7-8	TRBJ2-1	TGTGCCAGCACCGTCGACAGGTTCCCCTCCTACAATGAGCAGTTCTTC	CASTVDRFPSYNEQFF
.	.	TRBV5-4	TRBJ2-1	TGTGCCAGCAGCTTCCCACTGGGGACTTCATACAATGAGCAGTTCTTC	CASSFPLGTSYNEQFF
.	.	TRBV28	TRBJ1-1	TGTGCCAGCAGTTTAGGGAGCTTAGCCGAAGCTTTCTTT	CASSLGSLAEAFF
.	TRBD2	TRBV10-3	TRBJ2-1	TGTGCCGCGACTAGCGGGGGCTCCTACAATGAGCAGTTCTTC	CAATSGGSYNEQFF
.	TRBD1	TRBV29-1	TRBJ2-1	TGCAGCGGAGAAACAGGGGGTCGGGGTGAGCAGTTCTTC	CSGETGGRGEQFF
.	TRBD2	TRBV7-2	TRBJ2-5	TGTGCCAGCAGCTGGCGGCGGGGGGAAGAGACCCAGTACTTC	CASSWRRGEETQYF
.	TRBD1	TRBV2	TRBJ1-4	TGTGCCAGCAGATATACAGGGGGCTCTAATGAAAAACTGTTTTTT	CASRYTGGSNEKLFF
once	.	TRBV28	TRBJ2-5	TGTGCCAGCAGTGGTTGGGGGCGTCAAGAGCAGTACTTC	CASSGWGRQEQYF
.	.	TRBV25-1	TRBJ1-1	TGTGCCAGCATCCTCCGGGATCACACTGAAGCTTTCTTT	CASILRDHTEAFF
.	.	TRBV5-6	TRBJ1-1	TGTGCCAGCAGCCTGGGACTCTTAAGGGAAGCTTTCTTT	CASSLGLLREAFF
.	.	TRBV10-1	TRBJ2-3	TGCGCCAGCAGTGAGGTGGGGGCAGTAGATACGCAGTATTTT	CASSEVGAVDTQYF
.	.	TRBV19	TRBJ1-1	TGTGCCAGTAGTATAGGGACACGGAACACTGAAGCTTTCTTT	CASSIGTRNTEAFF
few	.	TRBV28	TRBJ2-7	TGTGCCAGCAGTTCAGCAGGCTCCCTCGGGCAGTACTTC	CASSSAGSLGQYF
.	TRBD1	TRBV12-5	TRBJ1-2	TGTGCTAGTACATGGACAGGGCAATTTGGCGACTATGGCTACACCTTC	CASTWTGQFGDYGYTF
.	TRBD2	TRBV2	TRBJ2-5	TGTGCCAGCAGTTCCCGGGGGGGGCGAGAGACCCAGTACTTC	CASSSRGGRETQYF
.	.	TRBV29-1	TRBJ1-2	TGCAGCGTCCGGACCCGGCTCACGGGGAATGGCTACACCTTC	CSVRTRLTGNGYTF
.	.	TRBV9	TRBJ1-6	TGTGCCAGCAGCGGGGGACAACTGGGTTCACCCCTCCACTTT	CASSGGQLGSPLHF
.	.	TRBV5-5	TRBJ2-7	TGTGCCAGCAGCCAGGGAGGCAGAGGGGTCGAGCAGTACTTC	CASSQGGRGVEQYF
.	TRBD2	TRBV6-7	TRBJ2-5	TGTGCCAGCAGTTATAAGCTAGCGGGGGGGCCGGGAGAGACCCAGTACTTC	CASSYKLAGGPGETQYF
.	.	TRBV10-2	TRBJ2-1	TGCGCCAGCATGGACTCCAATCCCAATGAGCAGTTCTTC	CASMDSNPNEQFF
.	.	TRBV7-7	TRBJ2-5	TGTGCTAAGGGGTTGTTGTCAGAGACCCAGTACTTC	CAKGLLSETQYF
once	TRBD1	TRBV14	TRBJ1-2	TGTGCCAGCAGCCAAGTTAAGGGGGCGCGGTATGGCTACACCTTC	CASSQVKGARYGYTF
.	.	TRBV15	TRBJ1-3	TGTGCCACCAGCCCGACATCCGACTCTGGAAACACCATATATTTT	CATSPTSDSGNTIYF
.	TRBD1	TRBV7-2	TRBJ2-7	TGTGCCAGCAGCAAAGGCCGCGGACAGGGCTCCTACGAGCAGTACTTC	CASSKGRGQGSYEQYF
.	.	TRBV2	TRBJ2-3	TGTGCCAGCAGTGAACGGAGCGGAGCTAGCACAGATACGCAGTATTTT	CASSERSGASTDTQYF
.	TRBD1	TRBV5-8	TRBJ1-5	TGTGCCAGCAGCTTGAATGGGGCGGGACAGGGGCGACAGCCCCAGCATTTT	CASSLNGAGQGRQPQHF
.	.	TRBV12-5	TRBJ2-7	TGTGCTAGTGGCGGGGGATTTAGCGAGCAGTACTTC	CASGGGFSEQYF
.	TRBD1	TRBV9	TRBJ2-1	TGTGCCAGCAGCGGCGGACAGGGCCTCAATGAGCAGTTCTTC	CASSGGQGLNEQFF
.	.	TRBV29-1	TRBJ2-2	TGCAGCGGCACCACCGGTGTAACCGGGGAGCTGTTTTTT	CSGTTGVTGELFF
.	.	TRBV27	TRBJ2-7	TGTGCCAGCAGTTTACGCCGCGACTACGAGCAGTACTTC	CASSLRRDYEQYF
.	TRBD1	TRBV7-2	TRBJ2-1	TGTGCCAGCAGCTTAGGACAGGGGGCAGGTGAGCAGTTCTTC	CASSLGQGAGEQFF
few	TRBD1	TRBV2	TRBJ1-4	TGTGCCAGCACTGGACTGGGGACAGGCTATGAAAAACTGTTTTTT	CASTGLGTGYEKLFF
.	TRBD2	TRBV10-3	TRBJ2-1	TGTGCCATCAGTGAAAGCGGGAGCTCCTACAATGAGCAGTTCTTC	CAISESGSSYNEQFF
.	TRBD2	TRBV7-9	TRBJ2-5	TGTGCCAGCAGCTTAGAACGAGCGGGAGGGGAGACCCAGTACTTC	CASSLERAGGETQYF
.	.	TRBV27	TRBJ2-7	TGTGCCAGCGCCGAGAACAGGCGGACCTACGAGCAGTACTTC	CASAENRRTYEQYF